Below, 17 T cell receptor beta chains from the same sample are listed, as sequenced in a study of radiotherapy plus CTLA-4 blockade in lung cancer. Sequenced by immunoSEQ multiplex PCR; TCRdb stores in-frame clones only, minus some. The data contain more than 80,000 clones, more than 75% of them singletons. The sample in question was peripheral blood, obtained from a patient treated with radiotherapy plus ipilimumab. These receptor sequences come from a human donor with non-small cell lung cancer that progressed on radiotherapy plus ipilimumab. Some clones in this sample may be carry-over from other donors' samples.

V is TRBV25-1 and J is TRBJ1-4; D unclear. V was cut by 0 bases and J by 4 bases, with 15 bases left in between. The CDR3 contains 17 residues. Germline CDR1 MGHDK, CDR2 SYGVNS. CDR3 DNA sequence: TGTGCCAGCAGTGAATATCCAGTAGGGTATGATAATGAAAAACTGTTTTTT. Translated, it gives CASSEYPVGYDNEKLFF.

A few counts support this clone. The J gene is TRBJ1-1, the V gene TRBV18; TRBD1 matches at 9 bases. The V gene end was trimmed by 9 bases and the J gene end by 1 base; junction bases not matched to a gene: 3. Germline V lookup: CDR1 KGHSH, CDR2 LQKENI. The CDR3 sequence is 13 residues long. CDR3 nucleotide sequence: TGTGCCAGTGAACAGGGGGCGAACACTGAAGCTTTCTTT. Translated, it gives CASEQGANTEAFF.

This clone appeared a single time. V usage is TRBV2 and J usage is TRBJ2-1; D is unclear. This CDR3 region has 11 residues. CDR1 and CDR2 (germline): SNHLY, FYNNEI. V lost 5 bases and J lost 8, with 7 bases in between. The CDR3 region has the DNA TGTGCCAGCAGTTTTTACGATGAGCAGTTCTTC. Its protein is CASSFYDEQFF.

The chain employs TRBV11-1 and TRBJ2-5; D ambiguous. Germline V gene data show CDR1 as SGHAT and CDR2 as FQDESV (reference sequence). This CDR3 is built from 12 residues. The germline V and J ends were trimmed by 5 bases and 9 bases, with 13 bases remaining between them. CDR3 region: CASSRLGLPQYF. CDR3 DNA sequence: TGTGCCAGCAGCAGACTGGGCCTCCCCCAGTACTTC.

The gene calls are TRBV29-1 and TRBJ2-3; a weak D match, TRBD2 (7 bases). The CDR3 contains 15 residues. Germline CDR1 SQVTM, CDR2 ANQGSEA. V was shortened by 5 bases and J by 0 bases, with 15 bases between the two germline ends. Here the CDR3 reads CSVLWRGRSTDTQYF. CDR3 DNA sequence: TGCAGCGTTTTGTGGCGGGGGCGTAGCACAGATACGCAGTATTTT.

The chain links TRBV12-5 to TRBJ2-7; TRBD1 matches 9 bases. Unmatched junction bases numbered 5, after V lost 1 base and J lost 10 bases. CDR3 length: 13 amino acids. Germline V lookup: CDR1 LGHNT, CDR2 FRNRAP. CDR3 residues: CASGLGTGDPQYF. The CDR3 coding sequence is TGTGCTAGTGGTTTGGGGACAGGGGACCCCCAGTACTTC.

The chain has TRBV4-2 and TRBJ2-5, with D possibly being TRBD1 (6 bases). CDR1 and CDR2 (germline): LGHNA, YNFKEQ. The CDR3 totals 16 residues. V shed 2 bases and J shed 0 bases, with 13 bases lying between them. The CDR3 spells CASSQNIGTNQETQYF. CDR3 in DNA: TGTGCCAGCAGCCAAAATATCGGGACAAACCAAGAGACCCAGTACTTC.

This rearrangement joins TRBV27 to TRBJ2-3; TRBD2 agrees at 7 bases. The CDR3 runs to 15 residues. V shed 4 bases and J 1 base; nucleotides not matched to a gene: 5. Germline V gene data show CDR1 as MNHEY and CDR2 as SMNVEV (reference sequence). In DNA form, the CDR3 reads TGTGCCAGCAGTTCTCCGGGGGGTGGCACAGATACGCAGTATTTT. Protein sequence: CASSSPGGGTDTQYF.

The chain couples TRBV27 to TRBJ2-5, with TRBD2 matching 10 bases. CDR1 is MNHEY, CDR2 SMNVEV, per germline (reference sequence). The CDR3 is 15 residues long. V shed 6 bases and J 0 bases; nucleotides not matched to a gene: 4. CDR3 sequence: CASRRTSGYQETQYF. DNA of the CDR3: TGTGCCAGCAGACGGACTAGCGGTTACCAAGAGACCCAGTACTTC.

CDR3 nucleotides: TGTGCCTGGAGTTTAGGCAGGGGGGATTGGGGGGAGCTGTTTTTT. Its protein is CAWSLGRGDWGELFF. The V gene is TRBV30, the J gene TRBJ2-2, with D possibly being TRBD1 (7 bases). The CDR3 covers 15 residues. Germline V gives CDR1 GTSNPN, CDR2 SVGIG (reference sequence). Trimming cost V 2 bases and J 8 bases, with 18 bases left between them.

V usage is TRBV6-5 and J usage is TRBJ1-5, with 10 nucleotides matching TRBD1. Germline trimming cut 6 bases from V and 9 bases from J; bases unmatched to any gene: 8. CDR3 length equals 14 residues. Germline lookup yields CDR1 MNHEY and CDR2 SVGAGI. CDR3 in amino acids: CASSAGTGVRPQHF. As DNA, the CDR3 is TGTGCCAGCAGCGCCGGGACAGGGGTGAGGCCCCAGCATTTT.

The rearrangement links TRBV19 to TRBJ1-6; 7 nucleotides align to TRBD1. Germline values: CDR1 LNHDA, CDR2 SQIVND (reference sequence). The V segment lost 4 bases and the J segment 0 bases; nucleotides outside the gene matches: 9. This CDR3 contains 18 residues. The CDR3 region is CASSTYRGAPSYNSPLHF. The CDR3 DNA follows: TGTGCCAGTAGTACCTACAGGGGCGCTCCCTCCTATAATTCACCCCTCCACTTT.

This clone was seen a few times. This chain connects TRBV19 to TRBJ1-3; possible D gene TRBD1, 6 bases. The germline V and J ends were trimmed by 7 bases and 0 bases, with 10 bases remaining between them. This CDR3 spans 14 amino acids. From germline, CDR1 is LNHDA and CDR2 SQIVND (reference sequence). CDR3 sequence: CASKWDNSGNTIYF. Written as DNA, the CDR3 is TGTGCCAGTAAATGGGACAACTCTGGAAACACCATATATTTT.

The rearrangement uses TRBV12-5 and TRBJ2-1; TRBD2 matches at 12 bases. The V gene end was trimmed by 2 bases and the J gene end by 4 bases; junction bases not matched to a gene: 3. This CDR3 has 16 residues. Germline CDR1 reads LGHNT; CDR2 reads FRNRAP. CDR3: CASGLSSGGGYNEQFF. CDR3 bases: TGTGCTAGTGGTTTGTCTAGCGGGGGGGGTTACAATGAGCAGTTCTTC.

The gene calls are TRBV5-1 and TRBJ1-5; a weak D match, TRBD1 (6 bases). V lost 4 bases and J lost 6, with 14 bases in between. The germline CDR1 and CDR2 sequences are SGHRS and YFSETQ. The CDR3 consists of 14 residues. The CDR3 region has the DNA TGCGCCAGCAGCCCTGGGCAGGGGAGTCAGCCCCAGCATTTT. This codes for CASSPGQGSQPQHF.

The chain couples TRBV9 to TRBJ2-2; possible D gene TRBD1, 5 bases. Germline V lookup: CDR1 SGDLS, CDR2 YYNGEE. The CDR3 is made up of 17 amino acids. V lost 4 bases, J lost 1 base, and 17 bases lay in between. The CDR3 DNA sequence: TGTGCCAGCAGCCCGACAGAGGACCCAATGAACACCGGGGAGCTGTTTTTT. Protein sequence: CASSPTEDPMNTGELFF.

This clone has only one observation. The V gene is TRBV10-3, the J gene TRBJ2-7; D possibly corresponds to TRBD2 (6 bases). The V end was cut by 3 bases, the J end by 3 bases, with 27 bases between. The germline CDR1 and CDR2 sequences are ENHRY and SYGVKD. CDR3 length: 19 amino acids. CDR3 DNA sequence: TGTGCCATCAGTGAACCCGGGGGTGGCAATACCTTCTACAACTACGAGCAGTACTTC. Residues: CAISEPGGGNTFYNYEQYF.